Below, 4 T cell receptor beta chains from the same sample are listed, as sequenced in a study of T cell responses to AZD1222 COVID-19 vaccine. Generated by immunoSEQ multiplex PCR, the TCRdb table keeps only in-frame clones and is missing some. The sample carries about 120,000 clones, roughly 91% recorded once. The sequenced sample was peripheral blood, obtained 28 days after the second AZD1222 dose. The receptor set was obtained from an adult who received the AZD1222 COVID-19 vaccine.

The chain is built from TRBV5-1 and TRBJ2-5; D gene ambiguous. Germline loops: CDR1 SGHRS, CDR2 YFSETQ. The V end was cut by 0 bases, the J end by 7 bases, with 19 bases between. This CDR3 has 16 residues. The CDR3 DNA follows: TGCGCCAGCAGCTTGGGGGTTAACACCCCCCGAGGGACCCAGTACTTC. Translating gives CASSLGVNTPRGTQYF.

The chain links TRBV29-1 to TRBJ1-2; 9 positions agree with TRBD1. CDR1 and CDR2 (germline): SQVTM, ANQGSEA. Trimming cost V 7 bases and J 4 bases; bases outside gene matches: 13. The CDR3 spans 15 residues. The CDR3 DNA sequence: TGCAGCGCGATACTCCGGGACAGGGTGGCCTATGGCTACACCTTC. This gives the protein CSAILRDRVAYGYTF.

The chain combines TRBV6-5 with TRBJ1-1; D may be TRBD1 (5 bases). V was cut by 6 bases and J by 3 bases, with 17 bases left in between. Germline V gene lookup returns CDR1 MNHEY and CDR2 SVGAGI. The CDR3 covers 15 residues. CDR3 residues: CASRPGGGADTEAFF. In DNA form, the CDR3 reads TGTGCCAGCAGACCCGGGGGAGGGGCGGACACTGAAGCTTTCTTT.

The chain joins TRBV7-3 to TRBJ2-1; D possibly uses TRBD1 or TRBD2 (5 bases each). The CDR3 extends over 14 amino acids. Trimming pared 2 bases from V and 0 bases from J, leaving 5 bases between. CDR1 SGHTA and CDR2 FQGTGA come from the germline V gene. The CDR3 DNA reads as TGTGCCAGCAGCTTAGGGACCTCCTACAATGAGCAGTTCTTC. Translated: CASSLGTSYNEQFF. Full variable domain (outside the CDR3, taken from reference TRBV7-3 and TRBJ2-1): GAGVSQTPSNKVTEKGKYVELRCDPISGHTALYWYRQSLGQGPEFLIYFQGTGAADDSGLPNDRFFAVRPEGSVSTLKIQRTERGDSAVYLCASSLGTSYNEQFFGPGTRLTVL.